What follows is one T cell receptor beta chain and its context. This specimen comes from a study of shared clonotypes between healthy human individuals. CDR1 and CDR2 from the germline V gene are SGDLS and YYNGEE. The CDR3 runs to 13 residues. Deletions cut 3 bases from V and 8 bases from J, with 14 bases between. Template for every sorted-subset replicate PCR totaled about 0.2 ug DNA, roughly 30,000 T cell genomes. Clones were sequenced by immunoSEQ multiplex PCR, and TCRdb holds only the in-frame ones, with some missing. This repertoire shows some 2,100,000 clones, 90% to 97% found once; its top ten account for around 0.13%.

This TCR came from a man aged 18 to 30 in good health. V gene TRBV9 combines with J gene TRBJ1-2; the D gene is possibly TRBD1 (5 bases). Sample: naive CD4+ T cells sorted from blood. Subset reported: CD45RA+ positively selected. CDR3 nucleotide sequence: TGTGCCAGCAGCGCCCAGGGAGAAGAGGGCTACACCTTC. It codes for CASSAQGEEGYTF.